This TCR beta chain was obtained from a study of vaccination effects on CD4 cells after COVID-19. As for the study in general: Sequencing in the ViraFEST assay came after antigen-specific CD4+ T cells had been expanded with viral peptide pools, which were used to stimulate PBMC.

The CDR3 runs to 14 residues. Trimming stripped 6 bases from V and 0 bases from J, with 10 bases between. Germline CDR1 SNHLY, CDR2 FYNNEI. Of note for this clone: Its target is unknown.

Some clones are missing from TCRdb's copy, which holds only in-frame ones; the method was immunoSEQ multiplex PCR. The sample records some 40,000 clones, around 76% being singletons. When nine to ten days of culture had elapsed, CD4+ T cells were isolated. This specimen was CD4+ T cells from PBMCs cultured without peptide, taken before COVID-19 vaccination. This chain connects TRBV2 to TRBJ2-3; D uncertain. This sequence was found in a human donor who received a COVID-19 vaccine. The CDR3 spells CASRERQSTDTQYF. Written as DNA, the CDR3 is TGTGCCAGCAGGGAGCGCCAAAGCACAGATACGCAGTATTTT.